This T cell receptor beta chain was documented in a study of blood T cell repertoires in COVID-19. Study-level information: The United States, Italy and Spain were the sources of the acute and convalescent COVID-19 samples. In each case, the material was cDNA or gDNA derived from T cells, B-cell-depleted T cells, or PBMCs.

Original processing methods: Counts of nucleated cells, estimated from reference gene primer amplification, were obtained. This table comes from immunoSEQ multiplex PCR, and its TCRdb copy is limited to in-frame clones, with some not included. The V and J calls and clone size were taken over from that table, and D and trimming were inferred from the DNA. The sample comprises more than 85,000 clones, 70% to 80% of which are singletons, and 7.6% rests with the top ten. This clone was seen a handful of times. The CDR3 is 15 amino acids. Germline CDR1 is SGHDN and CDR2 is FVKESK. With 1 base clipped from V and 5 bases from J, the junction kept 5 bases outside the gene matches.

The sample was peripheral blood. The TCR originated in a woman aged 55-69 years with acute or convalescent COVID-19. This chain links TRBV14 with TRBJ1-3, with 7 bases lining up with TRBD1. DNA of the CDR3: TGTGCCAGCAGCCAAGTAGGGGGCGGACGAAACACCATATATTTT. This translates into CASSQVGGGRNTIYF. Drawing the rest from reference TRBV14 and TRBJ1-3, the complete variable domain is EAGVTQFPSHSVIEKGQTVTLRCDPISGHDNLYWYRRVMGKEIKFLLHFVKESKQDESGMPNNRFLAERTGGTYSTLKVQPAELEDSGVYFCASSQVGGGRNTIYFGEGSWLTVV.